This TCR beta chain was identified in a study of blood T cell repertoires in COVID-19. Study-level background: Researchers got acute and convalescent COVID-19 samples from the United States, Italy and Spain.

The Seattle site enrolled patients during active infection and followed them longitudinally. Authors' analysis steps: Researchers report that nucleated cell counts were estimated from reference gene primer amplification. Profiled with immunoSEQ multiplex PCR; TCRdb holds only in-frame clones, not every one. The D gene and trimming were derived from the DNA, and the V and J assignments and clone size from that table. This table has approximately 280,000 clones, about 81% appearing once. The origin of this receptor is a human donor with COVID-19, enrolled during active disease. The donor label of this sample is uncertain. Sample: peripheral blood.

As DNA, the CDR3 is TGTGCCAGCAGTTTAGTGCTACAGAATAATGAAAAACTGTTTTTT. It codes for CASSLVLQNNEKLFF. This sequence joins TRBV28 and TRBJ1-4; no clear D gene. Germline V gives CDR1 MDHEN, CDR2 SYDVKM. The V end lost 2 bases, the J end lost 4 bases, and 11 bases lay between the germline ends. The CDR3 is made up of 15 amino acids.